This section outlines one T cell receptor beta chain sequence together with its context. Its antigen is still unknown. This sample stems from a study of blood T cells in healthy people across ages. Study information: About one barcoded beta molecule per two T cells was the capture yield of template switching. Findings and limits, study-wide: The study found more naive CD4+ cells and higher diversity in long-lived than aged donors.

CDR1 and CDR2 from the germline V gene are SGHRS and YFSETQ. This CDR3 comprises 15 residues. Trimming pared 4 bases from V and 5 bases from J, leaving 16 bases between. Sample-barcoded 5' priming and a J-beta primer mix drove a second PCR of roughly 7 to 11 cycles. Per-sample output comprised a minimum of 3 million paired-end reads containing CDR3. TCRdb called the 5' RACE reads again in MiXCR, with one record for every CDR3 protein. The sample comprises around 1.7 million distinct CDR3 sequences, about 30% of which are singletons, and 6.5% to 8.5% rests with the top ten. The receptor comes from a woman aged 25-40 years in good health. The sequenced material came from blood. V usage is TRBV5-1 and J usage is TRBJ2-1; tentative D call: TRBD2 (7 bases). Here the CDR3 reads CASSQRGGDNNEQFF. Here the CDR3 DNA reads TGCGCCAGCAGCCAAAGAGGGGGGGACAACAATGAGCAGTTCTTC.